This TCR beta chain was documented in a study of regulatory T cells in long-lasting Graves disease. Arm-PCR of CDR3 regions and iRepertoire HTBI primers were used to build TCR beta libraries. TCRdb called the multiplex PCR reads again in MiXCR, with one record for every CDR3 protein. Of fewer than 650,000 distinct CDR3 sequences detected, roughly a sixth appear once; the ten largest clones hold approximately 12%. Time point noted: newly diagnosed GD, antithyroid drugs for less than 3 months. Researchers made the TCR library from RNA that was extracted from PBMCs. The data also belong to a second study, concerning T cells in Graves' hyperthyroidism and ophthalmopathy.

Sequencing was performed on peripheral blood mononuclear cells (PBMCs), taken at new diagnosis, from a patient treated with antithyroid drugs. The sequence came from a man between 18 and 35 years old with Graves disease.

CDR3 region: CASSEGAGGADEQFF. CDR3 in DNA: TGTGCCAGCAGTGAAGGGGCGGGAGGTGCGGATGAGCAGTTCTTC. V is TRBV25-1 and J is TRBJ2-1; 8 positions agree with TRBD2. Trimming took 2 bases from V and 8 from J; bases not matched to a gene: 8. Germline-derived CDR1 and CDR2 are MGHDK and SYGVNS. The CDR3 sequence is 15 residues long.